This paragraph reports one T cell receptor beta chain. Its binding antigen is unknown. Base quality data are lacking; no much larger clone is found one base away. This entry belongs to a study of vaccination effects on CD4 cells after COVID-19 (dated 2022 in TCRdb). Broadly, across the study: Participants received two doses of either the BNT162b2 or the mRNA-1273 mRNA SARS-CoV-2 vaccine. In both COVID-19 convalescent patients and infection-naive vaccine recipients, the study compared SARS-CoV-2 spike-specific CD4+ TCR repertoires from before mRNA vaccination with those from after it. The full study included some 10 COVID-19 convalescent patients and several SARS-CoV-2-naive healthy vaccine recipients. In the study, cultures from other donors were sequenced using the Oncomine TCR Beta short-read assay on an Illumina iSeq 100. What the research found in general, with its limitations: Among healthy vaccine recipients, nearly all vaccine-induced clones were SARS-CoV-2 mono-reactive, and just 1 of 255 was cross-reactive with common cold coronaviruses. Limitations of the study were the small number of convalescent patients and the absence of early post-infection timepoints. At late post-vaccination timepoints, both infection-induced and vaccine-induced clones showed marked clonal contraction, consistent with waning T cell responses.

Library construction relied on the immunoSEQ multiplex PCR assay. DNA from the cultured and isolated CD4+ T cells underwent TCR beta CDR3 sequencing. As for the authors' bioinformatics: The analysis removed non-productive TCR sequences, trimmed reads to the CDR3 region, and retained only CDR3s that were 7 or more amino acids long. Antigen-specific clonotypes were identified with the MANAFEST web app by comparing expansion in peptide wells against reference cultures. To be called positive, a clone needed expansion at FDR<0.05 compared with the reference and with all other wells, an odds ratio greater than 5, and a frequency greater than 0.1% in two replicate wells. Cross-reactive clonotypes were defined as significantly expanded in SARS-CoV-2 spike wells and in at least one common cold coronavirus spike condition. CDR3 similarity was assessed by Levenshtein distance using the stringdist R package, and unrooted trees were constructed with ape in R 3.6.1. TCRdb took over this immuneACCESS table, retaining in-frame rearrangements with V and J assigned. Such tables are incomplete; in checked studies, under half of the missing clones stem from an unresolved V gene, and the remainder is unexplained. That table furnishes V, J and clone size, whereas the DNA furnished D and trimming. Counted in this sample were fewer than 40,000 clones; around 70% of them appeared once. The ten biggest clones cover 25% to 30% of the sample.

The ViraFEST assay stimulated PBMC with viral peptide pools and then used TCR sequencing to identify antigen-specific CD4+ T cell clonotypes by expansion. After more than nine days of culture, CD4+ T cells were isolated with the EasySep CD4+ T cell isolation kit. Healthy vaccine recipients had no prior SARS-CoV-2 infection, confirmed by negative nucleocapsid antibodies before and after vaccination. Roughly 2 million PBMC per well were cultured in IMDM with around 5% human AB serum, 9 to 10 IU/ml IL-2 and gentamicin, plus 10 ug/ml peptides. On days 3 and 7, half of the culture medium was replaced with fresh IL-2-containing medium. Unless noted otherwise, every peptide stimulation condition was grown in triplicate wells. PBMC were separated from whole blood using Ficoll-Paque Plus gradient centrifugation and were then either cryopreserved at -140C or used fresh. The spike proteins of SARS-CoV-2 and of the common cold coronaviruses HCoV-NL63, HCoV-OC43 and HCoV-229E were spanned by overlapping peptide pools. The QIAamp micro DNA kit was used to extract genomic DNA from the cultured CD4+ T cells.

The sample consisted of CD4+ T cells from PBMCs cultured with HCoV-229E spike peptides, taken before COVID-19 vaccination. The sample's cell subset or site label, decoded: HCoV-229E spike overlapping peptide pool stimulation. The clonotype was recovered from a human donor who received a COVID-19 vaccine.

The DNA sequence is as follows: TGTGCCAGCAGTACGCCCGCGGGACAGGGGGCTGATACGCAGTATTTT. Translated, this is CASSTPAGQGADTQYF. Here the chain combines TRBV25-1 and TRBJ2-3, and 12 junctional nucleotides match TRBD1. CDR1 and CDR2 are read off the germline V gene as MGHDK and SYGVNS. Trimmed from V: 5 bases; trimmed from J: 6 bases; junction bases lacking a gene match: 9. From cysteine to phenylalanine, the CDR3 is 16 amino acids long. Kept here is only the CDR3 DNA, which spans 48 bases and is read in frame from base 1.